What follows are 26 T cell receptor beta chains derived from one specimen sequenced in a study of beta chain features in type 1 diabetes. Study-level points and caveats: TCRB CDR3s from Type 1 diabetes patients were moderately but significantly shorter in all four CD4+ subsets.

The sequenced template was cDNA made from the entire isolated RNA. The method was immunoSEQ multiplex PCR; TCRdb's version includes in-frame clones alone and lacks a portion of them. The data hold approximately 360,000 clones, with 10% to 15% observed a single time. No antigen has been identified for these receptors. The sample comprised naive CD4+ T cells from blood. The receptors shown here come from a woman under 30 with type 1 diabetes.

The CDR3 loop is CASSVTGAYTDTQYF. CDR3 DNA sequence: TGTGCCAGCAGCGTAACAGGGGCGTACACAGATACGCAGTATTTT. V and J are TRBV9 and TRBJ2-3, with 7 bases aligning to TRBD1. Unmatched junction bases numbered 4, after V lost 1 base and J lost 2 bases. The length of the CDR3 is 15 residues. From germline, CDR1 is SGDLS and CDR2 YYNGEE. Supplemented by reference TRBV9 and TRBJ2-3, the full variable domain reads DSGVTQTPKHLITATGQRVTLRCSPRSGDLSVYWYQQSLDQGLQFLIQYYNGEERAKGNILERFSAQQFPDLHSELNLSSLELGDSALYFCASSVTGAYTDTQYFGPGTRLTVL.

The CDR3 DNA reads TGTGCCAGCACTACTAGGGGGGGCCATCAGCCCCAGCATTTT. Protein: CASTTRGGHQPQHF. The chain couples TRBV28 to TRBJ1-5; TRBD1 might be the D (6 bases). Germline V gives CDR1 MDHEN, CDR2 SYDVKM. CDR3 length: 14 residues. The ends were cut back, 7 bases at V and 5 bases at J, with 15 bases in the middle.

V is TRBV7-2 and J is TRBJ2-2, with 8 bases fitting TRBD2. Germline CDR1 is SGHTA and CDR2 is FQGNSA. Trimming at V came to 4 bases and at J to 7 bases, leaving 11 bases not matched to a gene. This CDR3 is 16 amino acids long. In DNA, the CDR3 is TGTGCCAGCAGCTGGGCGGGGGGCAAATTGATCGGGGAGCTGTTTTTT. It yields the protein CASSWAGGKLIGELFF.

This clone showed up just a few times. The V and J genes are TRBV5-1 and TRBJ2-1; TRBD1 is a possible D gene (5 bases). V lost 4 bases to trimming and J lost 6 bases, with 11 bases between them. The CDR3 covers 13 residues. Germline CDR1 SGHRS, CDR2 YFSETQ. The CDR3 bases are TGCGCCAGCAGCCCAGGGTGGGGCAATGAGCAGTTCTTC. As protein: CASSPGWGNEQFF.

The rearrangement links TRBV4-3 to TRBJ1-2; TRBD1 matches 7 bases. V was pared by 2 bases and J by 7 bases, with 13 bases of the junction left unmatched. Germline V CDR1 and CDR2: LGHNA, YSLEER. The CDR3 contains 16 residues. This CDR3 is CASSQPNHRGSSGYTF. In DNA, the CDR3 is TGCGCCAGCAGCCAACCGAATCACAGGGGATCAAGTGGCTACACCTTC.

This clone was recorded a few times. This chain connects TRBV7-9 to TRBJ2-7; the D gene is possibly TRBD2 (7 bases). Germline assignment: CDR1 SEHNR and CDR2 FQNEAQ (reference sequence). The germline V and J ends were trimmed by 6 bases and 5 bases, with 14 bases remaining between them. CDR3 length equals 13 residues. The CDR3 nucleotides read TGTGCCAGCAGGTCGGCGGGGGACAACGAGCAGTACTTC. The encoded protein is CASRSAGDNEQYF.

There are a few counts of this clone. V is TRBV10-3 and J is TRBJ2-5; D perhaps matches TRBD1 (6 bases). Looked up from germline, CDR1 is ENHRY and CDR2 is SYGVKD. This CDR3 spans 13 amino acids. Trimming removed 4 bases from V and 2 bases from J, with 8 bases in between. CDR3 nucleotides: TGTGCCATCAGTGGGACAGAACAAGAGACCCAGTACTTC. This codes for CAISGTEQETQYF.

For this clone: This sample also contains other DNA sequences that code for the same CDR3. V is TRBV29-1 and J is TRBJ1-6; D not resolved. CDR1 SQVTM and CDR2 ANQGSEA come from the germline V gene. V was clipped by 6 bases and J by 7 bases, with 13 bases between them. The CDR3 has 13 amino acids. DNA for the CDR3: TGCAGCGTGGCGGGAGGCCCCAATTCACCCCTCCACTTT. Translation gives CSVAGGPNSPLHF.

The chain is built from TRBV18 and TRBJ2-5, with 8 bases matching TRBD1. Germline V CDR1 and CDR2: KGHSH, LQKENI. The trim removed 3 bases at V and 5 bases at J, leaving 5 bases unmatched. The CDR3 sequence is 14 residues long. The DNA of the CDR3 is TGTGCCAGCTCACCCCGACAGGGGTTGGAGACCCAGTACTTC. Translation: CASSPRQGLETQYF.

This clone was counted between two and nine times. This chain uses TRBV5-1 with TRBJ2-7; 9 bases are shared with TRBD2. CDR1 is SGHRS and CDR2 is YFSETQ in the germline V gene. Unmatched junction bases numbered 3, after V lost 0 bases and J lost 2 bases. CDR3 length: 15 amino acids. CDR3 in amino acids: CASSLGLAVAYEQYF. CDR3 DNA: TGCGCCAGCAGCTTGGGACTAGCGGTAGCCTACGAGCAGTACTTC.

This clone was detected only a few times. The rearrangement uses TRBV10-3 and TRBJ2-5, with 9 bases matching TRBD2. V dropped 0 bases and J dropped 1; count of bases not matched to a gene: 0. The CDR3 has 15 amino acids. Per germline, CDR1 ENHRY and CDR2 SYGVKD. Here the CDR3 DNA reads TGTGCCATCAGTGAGTCGACTAGCGGCCAAGAGACCCAGTACTTC. This encodes CAISESTSGQETQYF.

This clone was detected only a few times. The chain recombines TRBV19 with TRBJ2-1, with D tentatively TRBD2 (6 bases). CDR1 is LNHDA, CDR2 SQIVND, per germline (reference sequence). V was pared by 5 bases and J by 6 bases, with 23 bases between. There are 17 residues in the CDR3. The CDR3 DNA reads as TGTGCCAGTAGTTCGCCTATAGCGGAGCGCGGACGCAATGAGCAGTTCTTC. Translation: CASSSPIAERGRNEQFF. The whole variable domain, filled in from reference TRBV19 and TRBJ2-1, reads DGGITQSPKYLFRKEGQNVTLSCEQNLNHDAMYWYRQDPGQGLRLIYYSQIVNDFQKGDIAEGYSVSREKKESFPLTVTSAQKNPTAFYLCASSSPIAERGRNEQFFGPGTRLTVL.

The CDR3, as DNA: TGTGCCAGCAACCAAATTTCGGGTGGCTACACCTTC. Residues: CASNQISGGYTF. This chain uses TRBV7-2 with TRBJ1-2; D is undetermined. Germline V gene lookup returns CDR1 SGHTA and CDR2 FQGNSA. Trimming stripped 7 bases from V and 7 bases from J, with 13 bases between. CDR3 length: 12 residues.

This clone turned up a few times. V is TRBV19 and J is TRBJ2-7; D may be TRBD1 (5 bases). Trimming removed 3 bases from V and 6 bases from J, with 9 bases in between. The CDR3 runs 12 residues. Germline V gene lookup returns CDR1 LNHDA and CDR2 SQIVND (reference sequence). The CDR3 DNA reads as TGTGCCAGTAGTATGCTCCAGGGCGAGCAGTACTTC. Amino acid sequence: CASSMLQGEQYF.

This clone has more than one count but fewer than ten. The same CDR3 can be traced to other DNA sequences in this sample. The chain is built from TRBV6-5 and TRBJ2-7; D is possibly TRBD2 (5 bases). Germline values: CDR1 MNHEY, CDR2 SVGAGI. V lost 0 bases to trimming and J lost 2 bases, with 5 bases between them. The CDR3 covers 13 residues. In DNA, the CDR3 is TGTGCCAGCAGTTACTCGAGGGCCTACGAGCAGTACTTC. Amino acids: CASSYSRAYEQYF.

The V and J genes are TRBV5-4 and TRBJ2-3; D is possibly TRBD1 (5 bases). This CDR3 comprises 13 residues. Trimming shortened V by 0 bases and J by 5 bases, and 7 bases separated the two germline ends. Germline CDR1 and CDR2: SGHNT and YYREEE (reference sequence). This CDR3 is CASSLAGQDTQYF. Written as DNA, the CDR3 is TGTGCCAGCAGCTTGGCCGGACAAGATACGCAGTATTTT.

In its sample, this clone was seen a few times. The CDR3 reads CASSPREGLLDEQYF. The CDR3 nucleotides read TGTGCCAGCTCACCGCGGGAGGGCCTTTTGGACGAGCAGTACTTC. This chain uses TRBV18 with TRBJ2-7; 9 bases map to TRBD2. J was trimmed by 5 bases and V by 3 bases; bases with no gene match: 8. The V gene's germline CDR1 is KGHSH and CDR2 LQKENI. This CDR3 region has 15 residues. The full variable domain, its missing parts supplied by reference TRBV18 and TRBJ2-7, is NAGVMQNPRHLVRRRGQEARLRCSPMKGHSHVYWYRQLPEEGLKFMVYLQKENIIDESGMPKERFSAEFPKEGPSILRIQQVVRGDSAAYFCASSPREGLLDEQYFGPGTRLTVT.

The V gene is TRBV27, the J gene TRBJ1-6; D remains unclear. This CDR3 contains 16 residues. The V end was cut by 0 bases, the J end by 6 bases, with 12 bases between. Per the germline V gene, CDR1 is MNHEY and CDR2 is SMNVEV (reference sequence). CDR3 DNA sequence: TGTGCCAGCAGTTTATCCAAGCCTTTTCTTAATTCACCCCTCCACTTT. Amino acids: CASSLSKPFLNSPLHF.

This clone was recorded a few times. In DNA form, the CDR3 reads TGTGCCAGCAGCTCGCGACAGGGGGCCGGGGAGCTGTTTTTT. Protein sequence: CASSSRQGAGELFF. V is TRBV7-3 and J is TRBJ2-2, with TRBD1 identical over 9 bases. CDR3 length: 14 amino acids. Unmatched junction bases numbered 3, after V lost 4 bases and J lost 6 bases. The germline CDR1 and CDR2 sequences are SGHTA and FQGTGA.

The chain couples TRBV30 to TRBJ1-2, with 8 bases identical to TRBD1. The V gene's germline CDR1 is GTSNPN and CDR2 SVGIG (reference sequence). With V trimmed by 4 bases and J by 6 bases, 7 bases remained unmatched. The CDR3 is 13 amino acids. The DNA for the CDR3 is TGTGCCTGGAATAATAACAGGGGGAATGGCTACACCTTC. Translating it yields CAWNNNRGNGYTF.

This clone was seen only a few times. The genes are TRBV7-9 and TRBJ2-1; 8 bases agree with TRBD2. The CDR3 covers 16 residues. In germline, CDR1 is SEHNR, CDR2 FQNEAQ (reference sequence). The trim removed 5 bases at V and 7 bases at J, leaving 13 bases unmatched. CDR3 in DNA: TGTGCCAGCAGCCCAAAGCTAGCGGGTGAAAGTAATGAGCAGTTCTTC. As protein: CASSPKLAGESNEQFF.

This clone occurred a few times. The CDR3 DNA sequence: TGCAGCGTTGAAGCCTACAGGGGGAGCACAGATACGCAGTATTTT. This gives the protein CSVEAYRGSTDTQYF. This sequence joins TRBV29-1 and TRBJ2-3, with TRBD1 matching over 8 bases. This CDR3 region has 15 residues. CDR1 SQVTM and CDR2 ANQGSEA come from the germline V gene. V shed 1 base and J 0 bases; nucleotides not matched to a gene: 3.

The chain is built from TRBV4-3 and TRBJ2-1, with a possible D match to TRBD2 (6 bases). Trimming pared 1 base from V and 4 bases from J, leaving 11 bases between. This CDR3 is built from 15 residues. CDR1 is LGHNA, CDR2 YSLEER, per germline. For the CDR3, the DNA is TGCGCCAGCAGCCAAGCCCCGGGAGATTACAATGAGCAGTTCTTC. Translation gives CASSQAPGDYNEQFF.

The V gene is TRBV30, the J gene TRBJ2-5; D perhaps matches TRBD2 (5 bases). This CDR3 comprises 13 residues. V dropped 4 bases and J dropped 4 bases, with 13 bases sitting between them. From germline, CDR1 is GTSNPN and CDR2 SVGIG (reference sequence). The chain's CDR3 is CAWTPGRGETQYF. CDR3 coding DNA: TGTGCCTGGACCCCGGGTCGGGGAGAGACCCAGTACTTC.

The genes are TRBV2 and TRBJ2-6, with a tentative D call TRBD1 (5 bases). Deletions cut 0 bases from V and 2 bases from J, with 8 bases between. Per germline, CDR1 SNHLY and CDR2 FYNNEI. The CDR3 sequence is 16 residues long. The CDR3 nucleotides are TGTGCCAGCAGTGAAGCGGGCAGGGCTGGGGCCAACGTCCTGACTTTC. Residues: CASSEAGRAGANVLTF. Full variable domain (outside the CDR3, taken from reference TRBV2 and TRBJ2-6): EPEVTQTPSHQVTQMGQEVILRCVPISNHLYFYWYRQILGQKVEFLVSFYNNEISEKSEIFDDQFSVERPDGSNFTLKIRSTKLEDSAMYFCASSEAGRAGANVLTFGAGSRLTVL.

The chain recombines TRBV2 with TRBJ2-1, with 10 nucleotides matching TRBD1. The CDR3 consists of 12 residues. From germline, CDR1 is SNHLY and CDR2 FYNNEI. V gave up 11 bases and J gave up 7 bases; unmatched junction bases: 5. The CDR3, as DNA: TGTGCCGGGGGGACAGGGGTTAATGAGCAGTTCTTC. Translating gives CAGGTGVNEQFF.